These 4 T cell receptor beta chains were sequenced from one sample in a study of neurological immune-mediated disorders. One entry per CDR3 protein results from TCRdb running MiXCR on the 5' RACE reads. This sample yields 35,000 to 40,000 distinct CDR3 sequences, of which around 7.8% are seen a single time; 4% to 5.5% belongs to the top ten. The sample consisted of PBMCs. The receptors stem from a woman aged 40 to 50 in good health.

This clonotype occurred many times. The J gene is TRBJ1-2, the V gene TRBV24-1; possibly TRBD1 for D (6 bases). The CDR3 runs 14 residues. V lost 1 base, J lost 7 bases, and 12 bases lay in between. Germline CDR1 KGHDR, CDR2 SFDVKD. CDR3 sequence reads: CATSDFPDSRGYTF. The CDR3 nucleotides are TGTGCCACCAGTGATTTCCCGGACAGTCGTGGCTACACCTTC.

This clonotype counts as medium-sized. CDR3: CSAPTGQETQYF. CDR3 bases: TGCAGTGCTCCCACAGGTCAAGAGACCCAGTACTTC. This chain connects TRBV20-1 to TRBJ2-5, with D possibly being TRBD1 (5 bases). V was pared by 5 bases and J by 2 bases, with 9 bases between. The CDR3 totals 12 residues. The germline CDR1 and CDR2 sequences are DFQATT and SNEGSKA (reference sequence).

In its sample, this clonotype was seen many times. This chain's CDR3 is CASSYPEGGYTF. CDR3 sequence (DNA): TGTGCCAGCAGTTACCCTGAGGGGGGCTACACCTTC. The J gene is TRBJ1-2, the V gene TRBV11-2, with D perhaps TRBD1 (5 bases). CDR1 is SGHAT, CDR2 FQNNGV, per germline. The CDR3 contains 12 residues. Trimming stripped 6 bases from V and 8 bases from J, with 13 bases between. Supplemented by reference TRBV11-2 and TRBJ1-2, the full variable domain reads EAGVAQSPRYKIIEKRQSVAFWCNPISGHATLYWYQQILGQGPKLLIQFQNNGVVDDSQLPKDRFSAERLKGVDSTLKIQPAKLEDSAVYLCASSYPEGGYTFGSGTRLTVV.

This clonotype was observed at least ten times. V is TRBV14 and J is TRBJ1-1, with D tentatively TRBD1 (6 bases). V was clipped by 2 bases and J by 1 base, with 11 bases between them. CDR3 length: 15 amino acids. The germline V gene encodes CDR1 SGHDN and CDR2 FVKESK. In DNA form, the CDR3 reads TGTGCCAGCAGCCAAAGTTTGGACAGGAACACTGAAGCTTTCTTT. Its translation is CASSQSLDRNTEAFF.